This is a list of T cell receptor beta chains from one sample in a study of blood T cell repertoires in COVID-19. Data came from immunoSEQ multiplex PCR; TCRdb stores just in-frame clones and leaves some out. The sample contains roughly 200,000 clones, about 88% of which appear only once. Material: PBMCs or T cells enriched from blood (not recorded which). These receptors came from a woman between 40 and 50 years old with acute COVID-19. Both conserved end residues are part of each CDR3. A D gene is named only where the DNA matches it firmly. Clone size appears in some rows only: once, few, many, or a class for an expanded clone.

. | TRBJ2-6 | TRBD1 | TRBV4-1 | TGCGCCAGCAGCCAAGCCCCCGGGACAGGGGCTGACTCTGGGGCCAACGTCCTGACTTTC | CASSQAPGTGADSGANVLTF
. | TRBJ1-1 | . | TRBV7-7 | TGTGCTAGCAGCGACAGTGAGAACACTGAAGCTTTCTTT | CASSDSENTEAFF
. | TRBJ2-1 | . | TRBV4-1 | TGCGCCAGCAGCCAAGATGCGTACCCCTACAATGAGCAGTTCTTC | CASSQDAYPYNEQFF
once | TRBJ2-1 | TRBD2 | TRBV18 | TGTGCCAGCTCGGGACTAGCGGGAGGGTATGAGCAGTTCTTC | CASSGLAGGYEQFF
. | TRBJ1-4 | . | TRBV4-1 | TGCGCCAGCAGCACAAGGGGGGGCTCGACTAATGAAAAACTGTTTTTT | CASSTRGGSTNEKLFF
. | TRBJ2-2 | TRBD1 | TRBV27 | TGTGCCACAAGGGACAGATTTTTCTCCGGGGAGCTGTTTTTT | CATRDRFFSGELFF
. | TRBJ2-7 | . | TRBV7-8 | TGTGCCAGCAGCTTAGCGGGGGCTGGGTCCTACGAGCAGTACTTC | CASSLAGAGSYEQYF
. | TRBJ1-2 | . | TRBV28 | TGTGCCAGCCGGGTTAGGGGGGGTGGCTACACCTTC | CASRVRGGGYTF
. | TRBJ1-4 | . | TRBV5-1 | TGCGCCAGCAGCTTGGTCCCGGGAGCAGAAAAACTGTTTTTT | CASSLVPGAEKLFF
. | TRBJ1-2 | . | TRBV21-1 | TGTGCCAGCAGCCCCCGGACAGGGACCCCATATGGCTACACCTTC | CASSPRTGTPYGYTF
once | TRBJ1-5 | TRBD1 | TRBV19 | TGTGCCAGTAGTCCGAAGACAGGGGGAGCGGGTCAGCCCCAGCATTTT | CASSPKTGGAGQPQHF
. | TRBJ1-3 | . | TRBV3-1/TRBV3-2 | TGTGCCAGCAGCCACCAAACAGGGATCGGCTCTGGAAACACCATATATTTT | CASSHQTGIGSGNTIYF
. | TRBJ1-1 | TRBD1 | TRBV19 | TGTGCCAGTAGTCCGCCCCTGCCCGGGACAGGGGGGTTCTTGTACACTGAAGCTTTCTTT | CASSPPLPGTGGFLYTEAFF
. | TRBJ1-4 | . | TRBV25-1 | TGTGCCAGCAGTGAAACAGGGTGGGGTAATGAAAAACTGTTTTTT | CASSETGWGNEKLFF
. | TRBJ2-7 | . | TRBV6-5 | TGTGCCAGCAGACTCATTTGGTACGAGCAGTACTTC | CASRLIWYEQYF
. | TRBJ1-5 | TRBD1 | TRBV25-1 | TGTGCCAGCAGTAGGACAGGTGCTAATCAGCCCCAGCATTTT | CASSRTGANQPQHF
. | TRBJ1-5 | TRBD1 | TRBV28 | TGTGCCAGCAGTTCAGGGGGGTTGGGCAATCAGCCCCAGCATTTT | CASSSGGLGNQPQHF
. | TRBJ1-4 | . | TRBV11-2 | TGTGCCAGCAGCTCTCCGGGGGGCAGGGGTGAAAAACTGTTTTTT | CASSSPGGRGEKLFF
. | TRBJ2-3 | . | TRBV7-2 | TGTGCCAGCAGCTTCTTGCGGGGGCGCACAGATACGCAGTATTTT | CASSFLRGRTDTQYF
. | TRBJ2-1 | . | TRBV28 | TGTGCCAGCAGCTCCGTAACAGGAGACTACAATGAGCAGTTCTTC | CASSSVTGDYNEQFF
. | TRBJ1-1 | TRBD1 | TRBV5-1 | TGCGCCAGCAACAGGGGGCATGAAGCTTTCTTT | CASNRGHEAFF
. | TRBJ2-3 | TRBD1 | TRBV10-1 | TGCGCCAGCAGTGAATCAGGGGGCAGAGATACGCAGTATTTT | CASSESGGRDTQYF
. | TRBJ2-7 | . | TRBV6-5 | TGTGCCAGCAGGGGGGGTCCGGACGAGCAGTACTTC | CASRGGPDEQYF
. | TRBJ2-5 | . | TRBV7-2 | TGTGCCAGCAGCTCATACCGACTCCAAGAGACCCAGTACTTC | CASSSYRLQETQYF
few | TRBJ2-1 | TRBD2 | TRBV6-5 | TGTGCCAGCGGGGAAAGCGGGGGTACTTACAATGAGCAGTTCTTC | CASGESGGTYNEQFF
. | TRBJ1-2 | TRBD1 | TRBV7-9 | TGTGCCAGCAGCTTCCACCTGCGAACAGGGGGGAACTATGGCTACACCTTC | CASSFHLRTGGNYGYTF
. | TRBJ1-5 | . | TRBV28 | TGTGCCAGCAGTCCCCCTTCCCAGCCCCAGCATTTT | CASSPPSQPQHF
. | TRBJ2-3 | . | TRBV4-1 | TGCGCCAGCAGCCAAGACTTCCTAGCAGCGGCTTTGGCAGATACGCAGTATTTT | CASSQDFLAAALADTQYF
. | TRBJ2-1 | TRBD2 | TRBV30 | TGTGCCTGGAGTGTGCTAAAATGGACTAGCGGATCCTACAATGAGCAGTTCTTC | CAWSVLKWTSGSYNEQFF
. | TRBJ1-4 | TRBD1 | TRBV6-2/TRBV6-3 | TGTGCCAGCAGCTCCATCAGAATGACAGGGGGGTTTGAAAAACTGTTTTTT | CASSSIRMTGGFEKLFF
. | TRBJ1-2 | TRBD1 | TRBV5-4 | TGTGCCAGCAGCTTGGTTCGGCAGGGGGACTATGGCTACACCTTC | CASSLVRQGDYGYTF